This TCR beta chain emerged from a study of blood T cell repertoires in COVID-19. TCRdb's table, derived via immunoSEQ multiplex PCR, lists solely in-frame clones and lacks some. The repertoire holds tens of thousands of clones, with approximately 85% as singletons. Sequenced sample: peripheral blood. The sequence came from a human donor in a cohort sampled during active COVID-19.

CDR3 sequence (DNA): TGTGCCAGCAGCACCCGGACTAGCGGGTGGGGGGGAGAGACCCAGTACTTC. The encoded protein is CASSTRTSGWGGETQYF. V gene TRBV13 combines with J gene TRBJ2-5; 11 bases line up with TRBD2. The J segment lost 4 bases and the V segment lost 5 bases, leaving 12 bases of the junction unmatched. This CDR3 has 17 amino acids. CDR1 PRHDT and CDR2 FYEKMQ come from the germline V gene (reference sequence).